The present T cell receptor beta chain was sequenced within a study of T cells in Graves' hyperthyroidism and ophthalmopathy. Study details: Peripheral blood sampling occurred at initial diagnosis, before any treatment. Points from the study as a whole: Ophthalmopathy and stable hyperthyroidism were separated by a 13 V-J model.

This clonotype was observed many times. Its antigen remains unknown. TCR beta CDR3 regions were amplified from RNA. In the first-round RT-PCR of the TCR CDR3, the HTBI primer set was used. TCRdb re-analysed the multiplex PCR reads in MiXCR, keeping a single row per CDR3 protein. Here the sample spans a few hundred thousand distinct CDR3 sequences, approximately 13% being singletons. The ends lost 4 bases at V and 8 bases at J; junction bases unmatched: 6. CDR1 and CDR2 from the germline V gene are SGDLS and YYNGEE. The CDR3 is 15 residues long. Thyroid ultrasound and orbital computed tomography, with clinical symptoms and serum thyroxine and TRAb, informed diagnoses. From 9 to 10 ml of fresh peripheral blood, PBMCs were isolated.

The gene calls are TRBV9 and TRBJ2-1; 13 bases match TRBD2. This clonotype originated in a woman aged 18-35 years with Graves' hyperthyroidism. The material sequenced was blood. The CDR3 sequence: CASSSQGLAGDEQFF. In DNA form, the CDR3 reads TGTGCCAGCAGCTCCCAAGGACTAGCGGGAGATGAGCAGTTCTTC. Full variable domain (remainder filled in from reference TRBV9 and TRBJ2-1): DSGVTQTPKHLITATGQRVTLRCSPRSGDLSVYWYQQSLDQGLQFLIQYYNGEERAKGNILERFSAQQFPDLHSELNLSSLELGDSALYFCASSSQGLAGDEQFFGPGTRLTVL.